The 14 T cell receptor beta chains below all came from one sample that was sequenced in a study of CD8 T cells in ankylosing spondylitis. From the 5' RACE reads, TCRdb called clonotypes with MiXCR, one entry per CDR3 protein. The data hold 210,000 or so distinct CDR3 sequences, with roughly 8.2% observed a single time. The sample was blood, either unsorted or a sorted T cell fraction (not recorded which). The receptors originated from a female donor with ankylosing spondylitis or in good health (not recorded which).

This clonotype was observed at least ten times. This chain uses TRBV29-1 with TRBJ1-1; D not certain. Germline V gene sequence: CDR1 SQVTM, CDR2 ANQGSEA. The V end was cut by 2 bases, the J end by 6 bases, with 13 bases between. The CDR3 covers 13 residues. The CDR3: CSVERVLKAEAFF. The CDR3 DNA follows: TGCAGCGTTGAAAGGGTATTAAAGGCTGAAGCTTTCTTT.

This clonotype occurred many times. The V call is TRBV11-2, the J call TRBJ2-3, with 9 bases that match TRBD2. The CDR3 is made up of 14 amino acids. J gave up 3 bases and V 4 bases, and 2 bases lay outside the gene matches. CDR1 and CDR2 (germline): SGHAT, FQNNGV. CDR3 sequence: CASSSSGMTDTQYF. In DNA form, the CDR3 reads TGTGCCAGCAGCTCTAGCGGGATGACAGATACGCAGTATTTT.

This clonotype was observed many times. V usage is TRBV5-1 and J usage is TRBJ2-3; the D gene is possibly TRBD2 (5 bases). The V gene lost 6 bases and the J gene lost 1 base, with 12 bases spanning the gap. This CDR3 has 14 amino acids. Per the germline V gene, CDR1 is SGHRS and CDR2 is YFSETQ. In nucleotides, the CDR3 is TGCGCCAGCACGAGGGTCCGGGGCACAGATACGCAGTATTTT. Its translation is CASTRVRGTDTQYF.

This clonotype was counted ten times or more. The V gene is TRBV6-5, the J gene TRBJ1-1; a possible D gene is TRBD1 (5 bases). With 2 bases removed from V and 1 base from J, the gap between germline ends came to 5 bases. The germline V gene has CDR1 MNHEY and CDR2 SVGAGI. CDR3 length: 13 amino acids. CDR3 nucleotides: TGTGCCAGCAGTTACACAGGGAACACTGAAGCTTTCTTT. Translated, it gives CASSYTGNTEAFF.

At least ten counts were recorded for this clonotype. The V and J genes are TRBV28 and TRBJ2-7; D may be TRBD1 (7 bases). The CDR3 is 15 residues long. V gave up 1 base and J gave up 3 bases, with 13 bases separating them. Looked up from germline, CDR1 is MDHEN and CDR2 is SYDVKM. CDR3 in DNA: TGTGCCAGCAGTTTATTTGGCAGGGGGGACTACGAGCAGTACTTC. Its translation: CASSLFGRGDYEQYF.

Many counts were recorded for this clonotype. Written as DNA, the CDR3 is TGTGCCAGCAGCCAAGAGCGGGGCAACTCCTACAATGAGCAGTTCTTC. Its protein product is CASSQERGNSYNEQFF. The chain recombines TRBV14 with TRBJ2-1, with D possibly being TRBD2 (6 bases). The CDR3 is made up of 16 amino acids. Germline V gene data show CDR1 as SGHDN and CDR2 as FVKESK. The V and J ends lost 0 bases and 0 bases respectively, with 9 bases between them.

This clonotype was counted at least ten times. The chain couples TRBV24-1 to TRBJ2-1; the D is unclear. Germline loops: CDR1 KGHDR, CDR2 SFDVKD. V lost 4 bases and J lost 9, with 12 bases in between. CDR3 length: 13 residues. The CDR3 here is CATSDLVDGEQFF. The DNA of the CDR3 is TGTGCCACCAGTGACCTGGTGGACGGTGAGCAGTTCTTC.

This clonotype was counted ten times or more. The CDR3 nucleotides read TGTGCCAGCAGTACTCGCCCGGGACAGGGGGCCAAAAACATTCAGTACTTC. Its protein product is CASSTRPGQGAKNIQYF. J is TRBJ2-4 and V is TRBV27; 10 bases are a match to TRBD1. Trimming took 5 bases from V and 1 from J; bases not matched to a gene: 8. The V gene's germline CDR1 is MNHEY and CDR2 SMNVEV (reference sequence). CDR3 length equals 17 residues.

There are many counts of this clonotype. The chain combines TRBV7-9 with TRBJ1-2, with no clear D. Germline V gives CDR1 SEHNR, CDR2 FQNEAQ (reference sequence). The CDR3 covers 13 residues. V lost 5 bases to trimming and J lost 3 bases, with 10 bases between them. The DNA for the CDR3 is TGTGCCAGCAGCACCCTGAGGGACTATGGCTACACCTTC. Its protein product is CASSTLRDYGYTF. Based on the CDR3 plus reference TRBV7-9 and TRBJ1-2, the full variable domain is DTGVSQNPRHKITKRGQNVTFRCDPISEHNRLYWYRQTLGQGPEFLTYFQNEAQLEKSRLLSDRFSAERPKGSFSTLEIQRTEQGDSAMYLCASSTLRDYGYTFGSGTRLTVV.

The sample holds many counts of this clonotype. The V gene is TRBV12-3 or TRBV12-4, the J gene TRBJ1-3; a possible D gene is TRBD1 (5 bases). The CDR3 totals 16 residues. V dropped 6 bases and J dropped 0 bases, with 15 bases sitting between them. CDR3 protein: CASSPGRRSSGNTIYF. The DNA for the CDR3 is TGTGCCAGCAGCCCGGGACGTCGAAGCTCTGGAAACACCATATATTTT.

Many counts were recorded for this clonotype. The rearrangement joins TRBV20-1 to TRBJ2-3; D is tentatively TRBD1 or TRBD2 (5 bases each). CDR1 is DFQATT and CDR2 is SNEGSKA in the germline V gene (reference sequence). This CDR3 has 15 amino acids. V gave up 5 bases and J gave up 0 bases, with 15 bases separating them. The CDR3 DNA follows: TGCAGTGCTCCGAGGGGCGGGCTTAGCACAGATACGCAGTATTTT. Translated: CSAPRGGLSTDTQYF.

Ten or more counts support this clonotype. The chain links TRBV5-5 to TRBJ2-2; 8 bases match TRBD2. CDR1 and CDR2 from the germline V gene are SGHKS and YYEKEE (reference sequence). Trimming took 0 bases from V and 2 from J; bases not matched to a gene: 3. The CDR3 length is 16 residues. CDR3 coding DNA: TGTGCCAGCAGCTTGGCACTAGCGGCAAACACCGGGGAGCTGTTTTTT. Translating it yields CASSLALAANTGELFF.

This clonotype was seen ten or more times. V gene TRBV28 combines with J gene TRBJ2-3, with TRBD1 matching 8 bases. Germline V CDR1 and CDR2: MDHEN, SYDVKM. This CDR3 is built from 15 residues. J gave up 5 bases and V 6 bases, and 10 bases lay outside the gene matches. CDR3 in amino acids: CASSPSDRVGDTQYF. The CDR3 nucleotides read TGTGCCAGCAGCCCCTCGGACAGGGTGGGAGATACGCAGTATTTT.

This clonotype occurred many times. This chain joins TRBV18 and TRBJ1-5; perhaps TRBD1 as D (5 bases). V was clipped by 2 bases and J by 0 bases, with 8 bases between them. CDR3 size: 15 residues. Germline V CDR1 and CDR2: KGHSH, LQKENI. CDR3 DNA sequence: TGTGCCAGCTCACCAAGGGGCGATAGCAATCAGCCCCAGCATTTT. It codes for CASSPRGDSNQPQHF.